This is a list of T cell receptor beta chains from one sample in a study of CD8 T cells in Susac syndrome. TCRdb passed the immunoSEQ multiplex PCR reads through MiXCR, listing each CDR3 protein once. The sample consists of roughly 200,000 distinct CDR3 sequences, roughly 94% of them appearing once. The sequencing sample was made of CD4+ T cells from PBMCs. All receptors come from a human donor with Susac syndrome. CDR3s include the opening cysteine and the closing phenylalanine or tryptophan. A D gene is named only where the DNA matches it firmly. Some rows have no size entry. The others give once, few or many, or a class for an expanded clone.

clone size | J gene | D gene | V gene | CDR3 protein | CDR3 DNA
NA | TRBJ2-7 | NA | TRBV7-8 | CASSPQYEQYF | TGTGCCAGCAGCCCTCAGTACGAGCAGTACTTC
NA | TRBJ2-7 | TRBD1 | TRBV6-5 | CASSWGQNYEQYF | TGTGCCAGCAGTTGGGGACAGAACTACGAGCAGTACTTC
NA | TRBJ2-7 | NA | TRBV5-4 | CATQNGGTVYEQYF | TGTGCCACCCAGAATGGCGGGACGGTCTACGAGCAGTACTTC
NA | TRBJ1-1 | NA | TRBV20-1 | CSVAGSGWTEAFF | TGCAGTGTCGCGGGGTCTGGATGGACTGAAGCTTTCTTT
NA | TRBJ2-7 | NA | TRBV7-2 | CASSFSGGLTSYEQYF | TGTGCCAGCAGCTTTTCCGGGGGGCTTACTTCCTACGAGCAGTACTTC
NA | TRBJ2-7 | NA | TRBV11-2 | CASSSTAAYEQYF | TGTGCCAGCAGCTCGACTGCGGCTTACGAGCAGTACTTC
NA | TRBJ2-7 | NA | TRBV6-2/TRBV6-3 | CASSSTGTTPEQYF | TGTGCCAGCAGTTCTACCGGGACCACGCCCGAGCAGTACTTC
few | TRBJ2-2 | TRBD1 | TRBV20-1 | CSARQGNTGELFF | TGCAGTGCTCGACAGGGAAACACCGGGGAGCTGTTTTTT
once | TRBJ1-1 | NA | TRBV12-3/TRBV12-4 | CASSRDSRNTEAFF | TGTGCCAGCAGTCGGGACTCGAGGAACACTGAAGCTTTCTTT
NA | TRBJ2-2 | NA | TRBV11-2 | CASNPRSSGGELFF | TGTGCCAGCAACCCCCGGAGTTCTGGGGGGGAGCTGTTTTTT
few | TRBJ2-7 | TRBD2 | TRBV29-1 | CSVEEGGVSEQYF | TGCAGCGTTGAAGAGGGAGGGGTGAGCGAGCAGTACTTC
once | TRBJ2-1 | NA | TRBV2 | CASSEDWGAGEQFF | TGTGCCAGCAGTGAGGATTGGGGGGCTGGTGAGCAGTTCTTC
NA | TRBJ1-1 | NA | TRBV12-3/TRBV12-4 | CASSLGQNLEAFF | TGTGCCAGCAGTTTAGGCCAGAACCTTGAAGCTTTCTTT
NA | TRBJ1-2 | NA | TRBV29-1 | CSVGRGRVYGYTF | TGCAGCGTAGGACGGGGGCGCGTCTATGGCTACACCTTC
once | TRBJ2-3 | TRBD2 | TRBV27 | CASSFRAGGGADTQYF | TGTGCCAGCAGTTTTAGAGCGGGAGGAGGGGCAGATACGCAGTATTTT
once | TRBJ1-5 | TRBD1 | TRBV19 | CASSTIQGQPQHF | TGTGCCAGTAGTACCATACAGGGGCAGCCCCAGCATTTT
NA | TRBJ1-2 | NA | TRBV4-2 | CASSQDRSGGYGYTF | TGTGCCAGCAGCCAAGATCGTTCTGGCGGCTATGGCTACACCTTC
NA | TRBJ2-7 | TRBD1 | TRBV3-1 | CASSQEIGTGGHYEQYF | TGTGCCAGCAGCCAAGAAATTGGGACAGGGGGCCACTACGAGCAGTACTTC
NA | TRBJ2-2 | TRBD2 | TRBV3-1 | CASSQVSWLAGPNTGELFF | TGTGCCAGCAGCCAAGTGAGCTGGCTAGCGGGGCCGAACACCGGGGAGCTGTTTTTT
NA | TRBJ2-2 | TRBD1 | TRBV30 | CAWRGGRKNTGELFF | TGTGCCTGGAGAGGGGGCAGGAAGAACACCGGGGAGCTGTTTTTT
NA | TRBJ1-5 | NA | TRBV5-1 | CASRAAGNQPQHF | TGCGCCAGCAGAGCGGCGGGCAATCAGCCCCAGCATTTT
NA | TRBJ1-2 | NA | TRBV28 | CASSLPRRNGYTF | TGTGCCAGCAGTTTACCCCGGAGAAATGGCTACACCTTC
NA | TRBJ2-7 | NA | TRBV20-1 | CSASIGRVYEQYF | TGCAGTGCTAGTATCGGCAGGGTATACGAGCAGTACTTC
NA | TRBJ1-2 | NA | TRBV15 | CATSKDPGAYGYTF | TGTGCCACCAGCAAGGATCCAGGGGCCTATGGCTACACCTTC
once | TRBJ1-4 | TRBD1 | TRBV7-9 | CASSSTGDREKLFF | TGTGCCAGCAGCTCCACAGGGGATCGTGAAAAACTGTTTTTT
NA | TRBJ2-3 | TRBD1 | TRBV12-3/TRBV12-4 | CASSSQGAPDTQYF | TGTGCCAGCAGTTCACAGGGGGCACCAGATACGCAGTATTTT
NA | TRBJ2-1 | NA | TRBV14 | CASSPDAVRRNEQFF | TGTGCCAGCAGCCCCGACGCGGTACGGCGCAATGAGCAGTTCTTC
NA | TRBJ2-1 | NA | TRBV2 | CASSGLRDPNEQFF | TGTGCCAGCAGTGGACTCAGAGATCCCAATGAGCAGTTCTTC
NA | TRBJ1-2 | NA | TRBV7-9 | CASSAEGGGDGYTF | TGTGCCAGCAGCGCAGAGGGGGGCGGGGATGGCTACACCTTC
NA | TRBJ2-3 | TRBD2 | TRBV4-1 | CASRPTSGGARTTQYF | TGCGCCAGCAGGCCGACTAGCGGGGGGGCGAGGACTACGCAGTATTTT
NA | TRBJ1-1 | TRBD1 | TRBV29-1 | CSVMGQGNTEAFF | TGCAGCGTGATGGGACAGGGGAACACTGAAGCTTTCTTT
NA | TRBJ2-7 | NA | TRBV20-1 | CSVSSGVAPKDEQYF | TGCAGTGTTAGTTCCGGGGTAGCGCCTAAAGATGAGCAGTACTTC
NA | TRBJ1-1 | NA | TRBV30 | CAWSVRMDTEAFF | TGTGCCTGGAGTGTAAGGATGGACACTGAAGCTTTCTTT
NA | TRBJ1-3 | TRBD1 | TRBV29-1 | CSVEGKGQIGNTIYF | TGCAGCGTTGAGGGAAAGGGACAGATTGGAAACACCATATATTTT
once | TRBJ2-1 | NA | TRBV24-1 | CATSQQGRYNEQFF | TGTGCCACCAGCCAACAGGGGAGGTACAATGAGCAGTTCTTC
NA | TRBJ2-5 | NA | TRBV2 | CASKERGAQETQYF | TGTGCCAGTAAGGAGAGGGGGGCTCAAGAGACCCAGTACTTC
NA | TRBJ2-7 | TRBD1 | TRBV5-1 | CASRNRDRGFYEQYF | TGCGCCAGCAGGAACCGGGACAGGGGTTTCTACGAGCAGTACTTC
NA | TRBJ2-1 | TRBD2 | TRBV15 | CATSSRLAGGDEQFF | TGTGCCACCAGCAGTCGTCTAGCGGGAGGTGATGAGCAGTTCTTC
NA | TRBJ2-7 | TRBD2 | TRBV15 | CATSREAGGSYEQYF | TGTGCCACCAGCAGAGAAGCGGGGGGATCCTACGAGCAGTACTTC
NA | TRBJ2-7 | NA | TRBV20-1 | CSARNGDYEQYF | TGCAGTGCTAGGAACGGGGACTACGAGCAGTACTTC
once | TRBJ2-7 | NA | TRBV3-1 | CASSRQGSYEQYF | TGTGCCAGCAGCCGGCAGGGGTCCTACGAGCAGTACTTC
NA | TRBJ2-5 | NA | TRBV3-1 | CASSHPGVQETQYF | TGTGCCAGCAGCCACCCGGGAGTACAAGAGACCCAGTACTTC
NA | TRBJ2-5 | TRBD2 | TRBV5-4 | CASMSSGGFQETQYF | TGTGCCAGCATGAGTAGCGGGGGGTTTCAAGAGACCCAGTACTTC
NA | TRBJ2-1 | TRBD2 | TRBV3-1 | CASSQDRGVGQFF | TGTGCCAGCAGCCAAGATCGGGGGGTAGGACAGTTCTTC
NA | TRBJ2-7 | NA | TRBV11-2 | CASSSAYEQYF | TGTGCCAGCAGCTCAGCCTACGAGCAGTACTTC
NA | TRBJ2-3 | TRBD2 | TRBV29-1 | CSVDPGLAGGPASTDTQYF | TGCAGCGTTGACCCGGGACTAGCGGGAGGGCCGGCTAGCACAGATACGCAGTATTTT
NA | TRBJ2-3 | TRBD2 | TRBV7-2 | CASSPQGPSGASSTDTQYF | TGTGCCAGCAGCCCCCAAGGGCCTAGCGGGGCTTCTAGCACAGATACGCAGTATTTT
NA | TRBJ2-7 | NA | TRBV3-1 | CASSQAAGSYEQYF | TGTGCCAGCAGCCAAGCAGCAGGGTCCTACGAGCAGTACTTC
NA | TRBJ1-3 | NA | TRBV12-3/TRBV12-4 | CASSLLSSGNTIYF | TGTGCCAGCAGTTTACTGAGCTCTGGAAACACCATATATTTT
NA | TRBJ1-2 | NA | TRBV29-1 | CSVDGNPYTF | TGCAGCGTTGACGGCAACCCCTACACCTTC
NA | TRBJ1-1 | TRBD1 | TRBV5-4 | CASSLNRGVGGAEAFF | TGTGCCAGCAGCTTGAACAGGGGAGTAGGTGGGGCTGAAGCTTTCTTT
NA | TRBJ2-1 | NA | TRBV20-1 | CSARIPSSYNEQFF | TGCAGTGCTAGAATCCCCTCATCCTACAATGAGCAGTTCTTC
NA | TRBJ2-5 | NA | TRBV24-1 | CATSGGRKTMTYQETQYF | TGTGCCACCAGTGGAGGACGGAAAACTATGACCTACCAAGAGACCCAGTACTTC
once | TRBJ2-1 | TRBD2 | TRBV28 | CASSSLSGLAGINEQFF | TGTGCCAGCAGTTCCCTATCGGGACTAGCGGGAATCAATGAGCAGTTCTTC
NA | TRBJ2-1 | NA | TRBV9 | CASSVAVSSYNEQFF | TGTGCCAGCAGCGTAGCCGTCAGCTCCTACAATGAGCAGTTCTTC
NA | TRBJ1-5 | TRBD1 | TRBV12-3/TRBV12-4 | CASSLARTGDQPQHF | TGTGCCAGCAGTTTAGCGCGGACAGGGGATCAGCCCCAGCATTTT
once | TRBJ1-1 | NA | TRBV5-1 | CASSLSVGMNTEAFF | TGCGCCAGCAGCTTGAGTGTCGGAATGAACACTGAAGCTTTCTTT